A selection of T cell receptor beta chains follows, all from one sample in a study of blood T cells in healthy people across ages. TCRdb ran MiXCR on the 5' RACE reads and lists one entry per CDR3 protein. The sample has about 1,500,000 distinct CDR3 sequences; over 25% are singletons. Sequences were obtained from blood. These receptors were taken from a woman under 40 in good health. Each CDR3 is given with its conserved first and last residue. A D gene is named only where the DNA matches it firmly. Clone size is stated in some rows and not others, as once, few, many or a class when expanded.

D gene: NA; clone size: NA; V gene: TRBV11-2; J gene: TRBJ1-6; CDR3 DNA: TGTGCCAGCAGCTTTGACGCCAATTCACCCCTCCACTTT; CDR3 protein: CASSFDANSPLHF
D gene: TRBD1; clone size: NA; V gene: TRBV14; J gene: TRBJ2-7; CDR3 DNA: TGTGCCAGCAGCCAAGAAGGGACAGGGTGGGGCGAGCAGTACTTC; CDR3 protein: CASSQEGTGWGEQYF
D gene: TRBD2; clone size: once; V gene: TRBV5-1; J gene: TRBJ2-1; CDR3 DNA: TGCGCCAGCAGCCCACCCCAGACTAGCGGAGCCAATGAGCAGTTCTTC; CDR3 protein: CASSPPQTSGANEQFF
D gene: NA; clone size: few; V gene: TRBV30; J gene: TRBJ2-2; CDR3 DNA: TGTGCCTGGAGTGTAATGGGCACCGGGGAGCTGTTTTTT; CDR3 protein: CAWSVMGTGELFF
D gene: TRBD1; clone size: many; V gene: TRBV2; J gene: TRBJ2-7; CDR3 DNA: TGTGCCACCTCGAAACAGGGGAAAGGCTACGAGCAGTACTTC; CDR3 protein: CATSKQGKGYEQYF
D gene: TRBD1; clone size: NA; V gene: TRBV24-1; J gene: TRBJ2-2; CDR3 DNA: TGTACCACCAGTGATACATTGACAGGGGATGGGGCCGGGGAGCTGTTTTTT; CDR3 protein: CTTSDTLTGDGAGELFF
D gene: NA; clone size: many; V gene: TRBV20-1; J gene: TRBJ2-5; CDR3 DNA: TGCAGTGCTAGAGTCGTGTCAGGGGAAGAGACCCAGTACTTC; CDR3 protein: CSARVVSGEETQYF
D gene: NA; clone size: NA; V gene: TRBV6-6; J gene: TRBJ2-2; CDR3 DNA: TGTGCCAACAGTTACCCTACGAACACCGGGGGGCTGTTTTTT; CDR3 protein: CANSYPTNTGGLFF
D gene: NA; clone size: few; V gene: TRBV29-1; J gene: TRBJ2-1; CDR3 DNA: TGCAGCGTTGAAGACGGGAGTCTCCACAATGAGCAGTTCTTC; CDR3 protein: CSVEDGSLHNEQFF
D gene: NA; clone size: few; V gene: TRBV18; J gene: TRBJ2-5; CDR3 DNA: TGTGCCAGCTCGCTACTAGCCGGGAACCGGGAAGAGACCCAGTACTTC; CDR3 protein: CASSLLAGNREETQYF